This T cell receptor beta chain is drawn from a study of blood T cell repertoires in COVID-19. For the study at large: Sites across the United States, Italy and Spain contributed samples from acute and convalescent COVID-19.

The repertoire was sequenced with immunoSEQ multiplex PCR; TCRdb's copy has only in-frame clones and lacks some. The sample has some 45,000 clones, 82% seen once. The CDR3 is 14 residues long. Germline CDR1 is SGHTA and CDR2 is FQGNSA. Trimming removed 4 bases at V and 1 base at J, with 11 bases between. This rearrangement joins TRBV7-2 to TRBJ2-7; maybe TRBD1 (5 bases). Material: peripheral blood. This clonotype was sampled from a human donor in a cohort sampled during active COVID-19. CDR3 DNA: TGTGCCAGCAGCTCGGACACAACATCCTACGAGCAGTACTTC. It specifies CASSSDTTSYEQYF.